Sequencing of this T cell receptor beta chain was carried out in a study of shared clonotypes between healthy human individuals. The CDR3 covers 16 residues. CDR1 is MNHNY, CDR2 SVGAGI, per germline (reference sequence). V was shortened by 2 bases and J by 2 bases, with 15 bases between the two germline ends. Profiled with immunoSEQ multiplex PCR; TCRdb holds only in-frame clones, not every one. Of around 2.1 million clones listed, more than 85% were seen once; the top ten hold under 2%. Terminally differentiated effector memory CD45RA+ cells were excluded from the naive CD8 cells, which were CD45RO-negative and positively selected for CCR7.

Sequenced input: naive CD8+ T cells from PBMCs. This clonotype was obtained from a man between 18 and 29 years old in good health. Some clones in this sample may be carry-over from other donors' samples. The chain links TRBV6-6 to TRBJ1-2, with D possibly TRBD1 on 5 matching bases. DNA of the CDR3: TGTGCCAGCAGTTACCCCGGGACGGGAGAGAACTATGGCTACACCTTC. As protein: CASSYPGTGENYGYTF.